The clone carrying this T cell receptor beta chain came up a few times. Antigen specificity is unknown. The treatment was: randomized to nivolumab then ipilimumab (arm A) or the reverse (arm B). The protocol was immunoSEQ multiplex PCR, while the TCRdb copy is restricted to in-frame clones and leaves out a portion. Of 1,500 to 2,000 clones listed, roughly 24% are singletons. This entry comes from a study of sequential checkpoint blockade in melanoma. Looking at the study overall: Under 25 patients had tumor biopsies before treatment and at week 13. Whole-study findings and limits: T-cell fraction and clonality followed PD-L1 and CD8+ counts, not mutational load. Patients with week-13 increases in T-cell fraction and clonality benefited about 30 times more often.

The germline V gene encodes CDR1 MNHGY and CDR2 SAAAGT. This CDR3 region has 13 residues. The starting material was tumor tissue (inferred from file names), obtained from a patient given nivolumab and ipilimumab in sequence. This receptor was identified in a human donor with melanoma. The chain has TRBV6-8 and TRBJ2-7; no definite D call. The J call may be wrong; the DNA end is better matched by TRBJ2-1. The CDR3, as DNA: TGTGCCAGCAGTTCCGGGCCCTGGGGAGAGCAGTTCTTC. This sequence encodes CASSSGPWGEQFF.